This T cell receptor beta chain was sequenced in a study of CD8 T cells in Susac syndrome. Random hexamers were used to reverse transcribe about 0.45 to 1 ug of RNA. One entry per CDR3 protein results from TCRdb running MiXCR on the immunoSEQ multiplex PCR reads. Here the sample spans 140,000 or so distinct CDR3 sequences, around 94% being singletons. V shed 3 bases, J shed 4 bases, and the junction held 2 bases outside the gene matches. The V gene's germline CDR1 is SGHNT and CDR2 YYREEE (reference sequence). This CDR3 has 15 amino acids. What was sequenced was CD4+ T cells from PBMCs. The chain is built from TRBV5-4 and TRBJ2-1, with TRBD2 matching 12 bases. This receptor was obtained from a human donor in good health. The CDR3 coding sequence is TGTGCCAGCAGCTCTAGCGGGAGGGGATACAATGAGCAGTTCTTC. Protein: CASSSSGRGYNEQFF.